This T cell receptor (beta chain) appears in the sequencing data of a study of cytomegalovirus exposure and HLA in healthy donors. Looking at the study overall: Earlier results showed 120 million or so unique TCR beta sequences derived from about 179 million T cells.

Researchers ran the PCR with 60 Vbeta and 13 Jbeta primers. Profiling relied on immunoSEQ multiplex PCR, and the TCRdb table lists in-frame clones only, not all of them. This sample has under 150,000 clones, with roughly 80% found just once. About this clone: Its antigen is unidentified.

Germline V CDR1 and CDR2: SGHTA, FQGNSA. V lost 4 bases and J lost 7; bases outside the gene matches: 8. The CDR3 runs 14 residues. The study's findings and limits: Later work found most CMV-associated TCR beta chains apparently HLA-restricted. With high specificity and sensitivity, the classifier reportedly diagnosed cytomegalovirus status. In a later analysis, TCR beta V- and J-gene trimming was associated with a missense DCLRE1C variant.

The sequencing sample was made of PBMCs. The V and J genes are TRBV7-2 and TRBJ1-2; 8 bases agree with TRBD1. The receptor was derived from a woman aged 45-60 years in good health and CMV-seropositive. The CDR3 loop is CASSYRGAHSGYTF. In DNA, the CDR3 is TGTGCCAGCAGCTACAGGGGGGCTCATTCTGGCTACACCTTC.